This T cell receptor beta chain was profiled in a study of blood T cells in healthy people across ages. Study results and caveats: TCR beta diversity per million T cells fell roughly linearly with age.

Primed by a sample-barcoded 5' primer and a J-beta primer mix, a second PCR proceeded for 7 to 11 cycles. MiXCR was run by TCRdb on the 5' RACE reads, yielding one entry per CDR3 protein. The sample includes more than 1.4 million distinct CDR3 sequences, around 39% of them seen just once. Details on this clonotype: Its antigen is still unknown.

The CDR3 consists of 17 residues. CDR1 MNHEY and CDR2 SMNVEV come from the germline V gene (reference sequence). J was trimmed by 0 bases and V by 6 bases; bases with no gene match: 4. The rearrangement links TRBV27 to TRBJ2-6; 11 bases align to TRBD1. Input material: blood. This clonotype originated in a young woman in good health. The CDR3 protein is CASRTGTGGSGANVLTF. In nucleotides, the CDR3 is TGTGCCAGCAGAACTGGGACAGGGGGCTCTGGGGCCAACGTCCTGACTTTC. The full variable domain, rest sourced from reference TRBV27 and TRBJ2-6, is EAQVTQNPRYLITVTGKKLTVTCSQNMNHEYMSWYRQDPGLGLRQIYYSMNVEVTDKGDVPEGYKVSRKEKRNFPLILESPSPNQTSLYFCASRTGTGGSGANVLTFGAGSRLTVL.